This T cell receptor beta chain appears in the sequencing data of a study of T cell responses to AZD1222 COVID-19 vaccine. Study findings and constraints: Dominant at 160-218 and 743-854, vaccine-associated CD4 TCRs also spanned spike.

Sequencing used immunoSEQ multiplex PCR; TCRdb keeps in-frame clones, though not all of them. The data show over 50,000 clones, about four fifths seen once. There are 17 residues in the CDR3. J was trimmed by 8 bases and V by 4 bases; bases with no gene match: 15. From germline, CDR1 is SGHDN and CDR2 FVKESK. As concerns this clone: Its cognate antigen is unknown.

Specimen: peripheral blood, collected 28 days after the second AZD1222 dose. This chain links TRBV14 with TRBJ2-1; TRBD1 agrees at 9 bases. The sequence was obtained from an adult who received the AZD1222 COVID-19 vaccine. The CDR3 spells CASSPLPGTGNLYEQFF. CDR3 nucleotides: TGTGCCAGCAGCCCTCTCCCCGGGACAGGGAATCTGTATGAGCAGTTCTTC.